A single sample gave rise to the 17 T cell receptor beta chains below, sequenced in a study of OX40 agonist ivuxolimab in advanced cancers. Sequenced by immunoSEQ multiplex PCR; TCRdb stores in-frame clones only, minus some. The data contain fewer than 25,000 clones, 84% of them singletons. Here the sequenced sample was CD4+ or CD8+ T cells sorted from blood, taken in a trial of the OX40 agonist ivuxolimab. The origin of the receptors is an adult with an advanced solid tumor such as melanoma, head and neck, liver or kidney cancer.

This clone occurred a few times. The junction shows a germline mismatch at one end, possibly a read error. The chain combines TRBV7-9 with TRBJ1-1, with D unresolved. Germline V gene lookup returns CDR1 SEHNR and CDR2 FQNEAQ (reference sequence). The CDR3 totals 11 residues. In DNA form, the CDR3 reads TGTGCCAGCAGCTTACGAACTGAGGCTTTCTTT. It codes for CASSLRTEAFF.

This chain connects TRBV30 to TRBJ1-5; 7 bases are shared with TRBD1. Trimming removed 3 bases from V and 0 bases from J; junction bases left unmatched: 5. CDR1 and CDR2 from the germline V gene are GTSNPN and SVGIG (reference sequence). The CDR3 length is 15 residues. CDR3 region: CAWSLQGNSNQPQHF. CDR3 nucleotide sequence: TGTGCCTGGAGCCTACAGGGGAATAGCAATCAGCCCCAGCATTTT.

The genes are TRBV14 and TRBJ1-2; D not resolved. The V gene lost 1 base and the J gene lost 3 bases, with 3 bases spanning the gap. Germline loops: CDR1 SGHDN, CDR2 FVKESK. This CDR3 comprises 12 residues. CDR3 protein: CASSQAYYGYTF. The CDR3 nucleotides read TGTGCCAGCAGCCAAGCCTACTATGGCTACACCTTC.

The chain uses TRBV6-1 and TRBJ1-2; TRBD1 matches at 9 bases. The germline gives CDR1 MNHNS, CDR2 SASEGT. The junction had 7 bases not matched to a gene; V was cut back by 4 bases and J by 4 bases. The CDR3 has 15 amino acids. CDR3: CASSVIQGARYGYTF. The DNA of the CDR3 is TGTGCCAGCAGTGTAATACAGGGGGCGCGCTATGGCTACACCTTC.

This clone is hyperexpanded. The gene calls are TRBV19 and TRBJ1-1, with no clear D. The CDR3 totals 11 residues. Trimming removed 7 bases at V and 8 bases at J, with 11 bases between. Germline V gene sequence: CDR1 LNHDA, CDR2 SQIVND (reference sequence). CDR3 sequence reads: CASTVFGEAFF. CDR3 bases: TGTGCCAGTACCGTCTTCGGGGAAGCTTTCTTT.

The sample holds a few counts of this clone. The chain carries TRBV4-3 and TRBJ1-5; 8 bases match TRBD1. J was trimmed by 2 bases and V by 3 bases; bases with no gene match: 0. CDR3 size: 14 residues. Germline CDR1 reads LGHNA; CDR2 reads YSLEER. CDR3 sequence (DNA): TGCGCCAGCAGCCAGGACAGGGGCAATCAGCCCCAGCATTTT. It encodes CASSQDRGNQPQHF.

This clone was recorded only once. The CDR3 loop is CASSPPGQNYGYTF. The CDR3 DNA is TGTGCCAGCAGTCCGCCGGGACAGAACTATGGCTACACCTTC. The V call is TRBV28, the J call TRBJ1-2, with TRBD1 identical over 7 bases. CDR1 is MDHEN and CDR2 is SYDVKM in the germline V gene. This CDR3 region has 14 residues. V shed 5 bases, J shed 2 bases, and the junction held 5 bases outside the gene matches.

The rearrangement joins TRBV28 to TRBJ1-1; tentative D call: TRBD1 (5 bases). Trimming shortened V by 3 bases and J by 0 bases, and 11 bases separated the two germline ends. CDR3 length: 15 residues. In germline, CDR1 is MDHEN, CDR2 SYDVKM. CDR3 sequence: CASSFGWGMNTEAFF. The DNA for the CDR3 is TGTGCCAGCAGTTTCGGGTGGGGGATGAACACTGAAGCTTTCTTT.

This clone was seen only once. The genes are TRBV10-3 and TRBJ1-1, with TRBD1 identical over 8 bases. This CDR3 is 15 amino acids long. Trimming removed 2 bases from V and 3 bases from J; junction bases left unmatched: 5. The germline V gene has CDR1 ENHRY and CDR2 SYGVKD. As DNA, the CDR3 is TGTGCCATCAGTGAGGGACAGGGTCGGGACACTGAAGCTTTCTTT. Protein product: CAISEGQGRDTEAFF.

V usage is TRBV27 and J usage is TRBJ2-3, with D possibly being TRBD1 (6 bases). Germline V gene lookup returns CDR1 MNHEY and CDR2 SMNVEV (reference sequence). Trimming cost V 0 bases and J 0 bases, with 7 bases left between them. The CDR3 length is 15 residues. The DNA for the CDR3 is TGTGCCAGCAGTTTATCGAGGGGGAGCACAGATACGCAGTATTTT. Its protein product is CASSLSRGSTDTQYF.

In its sample, this clone was seen a few times. The V gene is TRBV19, the J gene TRBJ2-1, with TRBD2 matching 9 bases. Germline V gives CDR1 LNHDA, CDR2 SQIVND (reference sequence). The CDR3 runs 15 residues. Trimming took 5 bases from V and 8 from J; bases not matched to a gene: 10. The CDR3 is CASSLGTSFSDEQFF. The CDR3 coding sequence is TGTGCCAGTAGTTTAGGGACTAGCTTTTCCGATGAGCAGTTCTTC.

The chain has TRBV6-6 and TRBJ1-1; D possibly corresponds to TRBD1 (5 bases). Germline V CDR1 and CDR2: MNHNY, SVGAGI (reference sequence). V was trimmed by 2 bases and J by 1 base, leaving 5 bases between them. This CDR3 comprises 13 residues. The CDR3: CASSYQGNTEAFF. The CDR3 nucleotides are TGTGCCAGCAGTTACCAGGGGAACACTGAAGCTTTCTTT.

The V and J genes are TRBV7-6 and TRBJ2-5; D is uncertain. CDR1 is SGHVS and CDR2 is FNYEAQ in the germline V gene. The CDR3 spans 10 residues. V was pared by 5 bases and J by 5 bases, with 3 bases between. Written as DNA, the CDR3 is TGTGCCAGCAGCATGGAGACCCAGTACTTC. Its protein is CASSMETQYF. Full variable domain (missing parts from reference TRBV7-6 and TRBJ2-5): GAGVSQSPRYKVTKRGQDVALRCDPISGHVSLYWYRQALGQGPEFLTYFNYEAQQDKSGLPNDRFSAERPEGSISTLTIQRTEQRDSAMYRCASSMETQYFGPGTRLLVL.

The chain is built from TRBV5-1 and TRBJ2-2; TRBD1 matches 9 bases. The CDR3 is 15 residues long. Germline CDR1 reads SGHRS; CDR2 reads YFSETQ. With V trimmed by 4 bases and J by 7 bases, 8 bases remained unmatched. CDR3 nucleotide sequence: TGCGCCAGCAGCGGACAGGGGTATTCGGTCGGGGAGCTGTTTTTT. The encoded protein is CASSGQGYSVGELFF.

The chain joins TRBV9 to TRBJ2-7; 10 positions match TRBD2. CDR1 SGDLS and CDR2 YYNGEE come from the germline V gene. The V segment lost 4 bases and the J segment 3 bases; nucleotides outside the gene matches: 7. This CDR3 contains 15 residues. The CDR3 region has the DNA TGTGCCAGCAGCCCAGTAGCGGGGGGCTTCTACGAGCAGTACTTC. It codes for CASSPVAGGFYEQYF.

V gene TRBV6-5 combines with J gene TRBJ1-1; no clear D. Deletions cut 10 bases from V and 2 bases from J, with 5 bases between. The CDR3 is 10 residues long. The germline CDR1 and CDR2 sequences are MNHEY and SVGAGI. The CDR3 loop reads CATSNTEAFF. CDR3 DNA: TGTGCCACCTCCAACACTGAAGCTTTCTTT.

This chain connects TRBV6-6 to TRBJ2-7; 10 bases match TRBD2. The CDR3 is made up of 14 amino acids. The V and J ends lost 5 bases and 2 bases, in that order; junction bases with no gene match: 3. CDR1 MNHNY and CDR2 SVGAGI come from the germline V gene (reference sequence). This chain's CDR3 is CASSTGTSAYEQYF. The CDR3, as DNA: TGTGCCAGCAGTACCGGGACTAGCGCCTACGAGCAGTACTTC.